Listed here are 32 T cell receptor beta chains from one sample, sequenced in a study of cytomegalovirus exposure and HLA in healthy donors. Primers: 60 Vbeta forward and 13 Jbeta reverse. The data were produced by immunoSEQ multiplex PCR, yet TCRdb's version contains in-frame clones alone and is incomplete. Here the sample spans about 270,000 clones, under 80% being singletons. Material: PBMCs. The receptor set was obtained from a female donor in good health and CMV-seronegative.

The rearrangement links TRBV2 to TRBJ2-7; 9 bases match TRBD1. J lost 4 bases, V lost 11 bases, and 6 bases had no gene match. The CDR3 covers 12 residues. The germline CDR1 and CDR2 sequences are SNHLY and FYNNEI. Here the CDR3 DNA reads TGTGCCGGATGGGACAGGGAGTACGAGCAGTACTTC. Translating it yields CAGWDREYEQYF.

In its sample, this clone was seen once. An end of the junction differs from the germline gene, which may be a read error. The rearrangement joins TRBV7-9 to TRBJ2-7, with 7 bases that match TRBD2. This CDR3 has 16 residues. The germline gives CDR1 SEHNR, CDR2 FQNEAQ (reference sequence). CDR3 DNA: TGTTCCAGCAGCCGCCTAACGGGAGGAACCCCCGACGAGCAGTACTTC. Protein sequence: CSSSRLTGGTPDEQYF.

The chain is built from TRBV11-2 and TRBJ2-7; D might be TRBD1 (6 bases). CDR3 length equals 14 residues. With 5 bases removed from V and 3 bases from J, the gap between germline ends came to 14 bases. Germline V gene lookup returns CDR1 SGHAT and CDR2 FQNNGV. Here the CDR3 DNA reads TGTGCCAGCAGCCGAGCCTTACAGGGCTACGAGCAGTACTTC. Translated, it gives CASSRALQGYEQYF.

The V gene is TRBV15, the J gene TRBJ1-4; 8 nucleotides align to TRBD1. Germline V gene sequence: CDR1 LNHNV, CDR2 YYDKDF (reference sequence). Trimming took 3 bases from V and 8 from J; bases not matched to a gene: 8. CDR3 length: 15 residues. CDR3 loop: CATSSRTGIGEKLFF. The CDR3 DNA is TGTGCCACCAGCAGTAGGACAGGGATCGGAGAAAAACTGTTTTTT.

A word on this clone: One junction end disagrees with the germline gene, perhaps due to a read error. V and J are TRBV7-9 and TRBJ2-7, with TRBD2 identical over 9 bases. Germline-derived CDR1 and CDR2 are SEHNR and FQNEAQ (reference sequence). The CDR3 totals 15 residues. The CDR3: CSSSPSGTSSYEQYF. The CDR3, as DNA: TGTTCCAGCAGCCCTAGCGGGACGAGCTCCTACGAGCAGTACTTC. The full variable domain, with the rest looked up from reference TRBV7-9 and TRBJ2-7, is DTGVSQNPRHKITKRGQNVTFRCDPISEHNRLYWYRQTLGQGPEFLTYFQNEAQLEKSRLLSDRFSAERPKGSFSTLEIQRTEQGDSAMYLCSSSPSGTSSYEQYFGPGTRLTVT.

The chain recombines TRBV4-2 with TRBJ2-7; perhaps TRBD2 as D (6 bases). Per germline, CDR1 LGHNA and CDR2 YNFKEQ. There are 17 residues in the CDR3. V lost 1 base and J 3 bases, leaving 19 bases between the germline ends. This chain's CDR3 is CASSQGGSGPDDYEQYF. The CDR3 DNA reads as TGTGCCAGCAGCCAAGGGGGTAGCGGCCCTGATGACTACGAGCAGTACTTC.

This chain connects TRBV7-2 to TRBJ2-7; weak D call: TRBD1 (5 bases). Per the germline V gene, CDR1 is SGHTA and CDR2 is FQGNSA. CDR3 length: 16 residues. Trimming removed 1 base at V and 3 bases at J, with 16 bases between. CDR3 in amino acids: CASSLEIGAGYYEQYF. The CDR3, as DNA: TGTGCCAGCAGCTTAGAAATAGGGGCAGGTTACTACGAGCAGTACTTC.

V and J are TRBV6-1 and TRBJ2-3; D call uncertain. The CDR3 extends over 10 amino acids. V shed 9 bases and J shed 5 bases, with 6 bases lying between them. Germline V gives CDR1 MNHNS, CDR2 SASEGT. The CDR3 loop reads CASPGDTQYF. CDR3 bases: TGTGCCAGTCCGGGAGATACGCAGTATTTT.

V is TRBV11-3 and J is TRBJ2-7, with TRBD1 matching 7 bases. Germline CDR1 reads SGHNT; CDR2 reads YENEEA. Trimming removed 3 bases from V and 2 bases from J; junction bases left unmatched: 1. This CDR3 has 13 residues. The CDR3 sequence is CASSLDRPYEQYF. CDR3 bases: TGTGCCAGCAGCTTGGACAGGCCCTACGAGCAGTACTTC.

The sample holds a few counts of this clone. J is TRBJ1-1 and V is TRBV9; D possibly corresponds to TRBD1 (6 bases). The CDR3 spans 13 residues. Germline V gene lookup returns CDR1 SGDLS and CDR2 YYNGEE. V was pared by 3 bases and J by 1 base, with 7 bases between. The CDR3 DNA follows: TGTGCCAGCAGCGGCAGGGGGAACACTGAAGCTTTCTTT. This gives the protein CASSGRGNTEAFF. Based on the CDR3 plus reference TRBV9 and TRBJ1-1, the full variable domain is DSGVTQTPKHLITATGQRVTLRCSPRSGDLSVYWYQQSLDQGLQFLIQYYNGEERAKGNILERFSAQQFPDLHSELNLSSLELGDSALYFCASSGRGNTEAFFGQGTRLTVV.

This chain connects TRBV4-1 to TRBJ2-5; a weak D match, TRBD2 (5 bases). CDR3 length: 17 amino acids. Trimming pared 3 bases from V and 4 bases from J, leaving 21 bases between. Germline V gene data show CDR1 as MGHRA and CDR2 as YSYEKL. CDR3 protein: CASSHSPGLRPTETQYF. Here the CDR3 DNA reads TGCGCCAGCAGCCATAGTCCAGGACTTAGACCAACAGAGACCCAGTACTTC.

This chain connects TRBV28 to TRBJ2-2; 7 nucleotides align to TRBD1. The V segment lost 6 bases and the J segment 4 bases; nucleotides outside the gene matches: 5. The germline gives CDR1 MDHEN, CDR2 SYDVKM. CDR3 length: 14 residues. The CDR3 sequence is CASSLGQRTGELFF. The CDR3 DNA reads TGTGCCAGCAGCCTGGGACAGCGCACCGGGGAGCTGTTTTTT.

The table lists this clone with a count of one. The chain is built from TRBV6-5 and TRBJ2-7, with a possible D match to TRBD2 (6 bases). V was shortened by 6 bases and J by 0 bases, with 12 bases between the two germline ends. The CDR3 length is 14 residues. Germline values: CDR1 MNHEY, CDR2 SVGAGI. Here the CDR3 DNA reads TGTGCCAGCAGGGGGACTCGTTCCTCCTACGAGCAGTACTTC. Translation: CASRGTRSSYEQYF.

This chain uses TRBV11-3 with TRBJ2-3; 10 bases line up with TRBD1. V shed 4 bases, J shed 6 bases, and the junction held 10 bases outside the gene matches. The CDR3 contains 16 residues. Germline CDR1 SGHNT, CDR2 YENEEA. Here the CDR3 DNA reads TGTGCCAGCAGCTCTTCGGACAGGGGGTTGGGGGATACGCAGTATTTT. Residues: CASSSSDRGLGDTQYF.

The J gene is TRBJ2-7, the V gene TRBV5-1; D is unclear. The length of the CDR3 is 12 residues. Per germline, CDR1 SGHRS and CDR2 YFSETQ. Trimming pared 1 base from V and 7 bases from J, leaving 9 bases between. CDR3 sequence: CASSLNFREQYF. CDR3 DNA sequence: TGCGCCAGCAGCTTGAATTTTAGAGAGCAGTACTTC.

The chain uses TRBV5-6 and TRBJ2-1; D is possibly TRBD2 (6 bases). V was cut by 0 bases and J by 12 bases, with 16 bases left in between. Germline V gene lookup returns CDR1 SGHDT and CDR2 YYEEEE. This CDR3 contains 14 residues. This CDR3 is CASSLVGSGPPQFF. CDR3 nucleotide sequence: TGTGCCAGCAGCTTGGTGGGAAGCGGGCCCCCGCAGTTCTTC.

This clone came up a few times. V is TRBV28 and J is TRBJ2-1, with 8 bases that match TRBD1. Trimming cost V 7 bases and J 8 bases; bases outside gene matches: 10. The CDR3 runs 14 residues. CDR1 MDHEN and CDR2 SYDVKM come from the germline V gene. The chain's CDR3 is CASTKGQGRHEQFF. In nucleotides, the CDR3 is TGTGCCAGCACTAAAGGACAGGGCCGTCATGAGCAGTTCTTC.

This sequence joins TRBV28 and TRBJ1-5; unclear D gene. There are 14 residues in the CDR3. The germline gives CDR1 MDHEN, CDR2 SYDVKM. V was clipped by 2 bases and J by 0 bases, with 5 bases between them. CDR3 nucleotide sequence: TGTGCCAGCAGTTTACTGGCTAGCAATCAGCCCCAGCATTTT. Protein product: CASSLLASNQPQHF.

This clone was detected only a few times. The chain is built from TRBV28 and TRBJ1-2, with TRBD1 identical over 7 bases. The J segment lost 1 base and the V segment lost 3 bases, leaving 8 bases of the junction unmatched. CDR1 MDHEN and CDR2 SYDVKM come from the germline V gene. This CDR3 has 16 amino acids. CDR3: CASSLATGAHNYGYTF. CDR3 in DNA: TGTGCCAGCAGTTTGGCCACAGGGGCCCATAACTATGGCTACACCTTC.

This clone was seen only a few times. The chain employs TRBV12-5 and TRBJ1-1; the D gene is possibly TRBD1 (5 bases). Trimming left V 4 bases short and J 5 bases short, with 11 bases between. The CDR3 extends over 13 amino acids. CDR1 and CDR2 (germline): LGHNT, FRNRAP. The CDR3 sequence is CASGSAGGTEAFF. Written as DNA, the CDR3 is TGTGCTAGTGGTTCAGCTGGGGGGACTGAAGCTTTCTTT.

The chain combines TRBV28 with TRBJ2-7; a possible D gene is TRBD1 (6 bases). CDR3 length: 14 residues. The V end lost 2 bases, the J end lost 2 bases, and 10 bases lay between the germline ends. Per the germline V gene, CDR1 is MDHEN and CDR2 is SYDVKM. CDR3 bases: TGTGCCAGCAGTTTAGGGGGCAGACCCTACGAGCAGTACTTC. Protein sequence: CASSLGGRPYEQYF. The full variable domain, its missing parts supplied by reference TRBV28 and TRBJ2-7, is DVKVTQSSRYLVKRTGEKVFLECVQDMDHENMFWYRQDPGLGLRLIYFSYDVKMKEKGDIPEGYSVSREKKERFSLILESASTNQTSMYLCASSLGGRPYEQYFGPGTRLTVT.

The genes are TRBV9 and TRBJ2-1; a possible D gene is TRBD2 (5 bases). V dropped 3 bases and J dropped 0 bases, with 10 bases sitting between them. The CDR3 covers 15 residues. Germline V gene sequence: CDR1 SGDLS, CDR2 YYNGEE. The CDR3 loop is CASSAAVISYNEQFF. The CDR3 region has the DNA TGTGCCAGCAGCGCAGCGGTGATCTCCTACAATGAGCAGTTCTTC.

The CDR3 region has the DNA TGTGCCAGCAGCCCGGGAGGAACTGGAAACACCATATATTTT. Translated: CASSPGGTGNTIYF. The chain combines TRBV2 with TRBJ1-3; D call uncertain. The CDR3 extends over 14 amino acids. V lost 6 bases to trimming and J lost 2 bases, with 11 bases between them. The germline gives CDR1 SNHLY, CDR2 FYNNEI.

This clone was recorded a few times. The genes are TRBV2 and TRBJ2-1; D unclear. CDR1 SNHLY and CDR2 FYNNEI come from the germline V gene. The CDR3 is 15 residues long. The V and J ends lost 3 bases and 0 bases respectively, with 9 bases between them. The CDR3 DNA reads as TGTGCCAGCAGTGATACAATTTACTCCTACAATGAGCAGTTCTTC. Translation: CASSDTIYSYNEQFF.

The rearrangement joins TRBV7-9 to TRBJ2-1, with D maybe TRBD2 (5 bases). Trimming removed 5 bases at V and 2 bases at J, with 7 bases between. Germline V gene data show CDR1 as SEHNR and CDR2 as FQNEAQ (reference sequence). This CDR3 has 13 amino acids. The CDR3 reads CASSPGTYNEQFF. The CDR3 DNA follows: TGTGCCAGCAGCCCCGGGACCTACAATGAGCAGTTCTTC.

This chain joins TRBV5-1 and TRBJ2-3; a possible D gene is TRBD1 (5 bases). V lost 7 bases and J 0 bases, leaving 21 bases between the germline ends. This CDR3 spans 17 amino acids. The germline gives CDR1 SGHRS, CDR2 YFSETQ. CDR3: CASQFLPGKGSTDTQYF. Written as DNA, the CDR3 is TGCGCCAGCCAATTTTTACCAGGGAAGGGAAGCACAGATACGCAGTATTTT. The full variable domain, rest sourced from reference TRBV5-1 and TRBJ2-3, is KAGVTQTPRYLIKTRGQQVTLSCSPISGHRSVSWYQQTPGQGLQFLFEYFSETQRNKGNFPGRFSGRQFSNSRSEMNVSTLELGDSALYLCASQFLPGKGSTDTQYFGPGTRLTVL.

This chain joins TRBV5-6 and TRBJ2-7, with TRBD2 identical over 7 bases. Germline V gene data show CDR1 as SGHDT and CDR2 as YYEEEE. The CDR3 loop spans 15 amino acids. J gave up 2 bases and V 1 base, and 6 bases lay outside the gene matches. This chain's CDR3 is CASSLLSGGPYEQYF. CDR3 nucleotide sequence: TGTGCCAGCAGCTTGCTATCGGGAGGCCCCTACGAGCAGTACTTC.

The genes are TRBV11-2 and TRBJ2-1; 7 bases are shared with TRBD1. V lost 2 bases, J lost 7 bases, and 14 bases stayed unmatched. CDR1 is SGHAT, CDR2 FQNNGV, per germline. This CDR3 spans 17 amino acids. The CDR3 here is CASSLLPQGRHANEQFF. DNA of the CDR3: TGTGCCAGCAGCTTACTCCCACAGGGGCGCCATGCAAATGAGCAGTTCTTC.

This clone was observed a single time. The chain uses TRBV7-3 and TRBJ2-2, with 8 bases aligning to TRBD2. The CDR3 is 16 amino acids. Trimming took 1 base from V and 0 from J; bases not matched to a gene: 1. Germline CDR1 SGHTA, CDR2 FQGTGA. The CDR3 nucleotides read TGTGCCAGCAGCTTAAACGGGGGGGCGAACACCGGGGAGCTGTTTTTT. As protein: CASSLNGGANTGELFF.

This chain uses TRBV28 with TRBJ2-6, with 9 bases lining up with TRBD1. The CDR3 is 19 amino acids. Unmatched junction bases numbered 11, after V lost 3 bases and J lost 2 bases. Germline V gene data show CDR1 as MDHEN and CDR2 as SYDVKM. CDR3 nucleotide sequence: TGTGCCAGCAGTTTCCCGACAGGGGGGCCAAGGACTGGGGCCAACGTCCTGACTTTC. Protein sequence: CASSFPTGGPRTGANVLTF.

This chain joins TRBV28 and TRBJ1-5; perhaps TRBD1 as D (5 bases). The CDR3 has 14 amino acids. Trimming stripped 3 bases from V and 6 bases from J, with 12 bases between. The V gene's germline CDR1 is MDHEN and CDR2 SYDVKM. CDR3: CASSLVQGGQPQHF. The CDR3, as DNA: TGTGCCAGCAGTTTGGTGCAGGGAGGTCAGCCCCAGCATTTT.

Remarks on this clone: Additional DNA sequences in this sample encode the identical CDR3. The chain carries TRBV5-1 and TRBJ1-4; no clear D gene. Germline V gene sequence: CDR1 SGHRS, CDR2 YFSETQ. The CDR3 has 14 amino acids. Trimming shortened V by 3 bases and J by 6 bases, and 12 bases separated the two germline ends. The CDR3 DNA reads TGCGCCAGCAGCTCTCGGGTCTTAGATGAAAAACTGTTTTTT. It is translated as CASSSRVLDEKLFF.